The 9 T cell receptor beta chains listed next were all sequenced from one sample in a study of early T cells in non-severe SARS-CoV-2 infection. A single record per CDR3 protein comes from TCRdb applying MiXCR to the 5' RACE reads. In the table there are some 61,000 distinct CDR3 sequences, around 9.3% of which are singletons. Source material: whole blood. The receptors here all came from an adult who was a healthcare worker with PCR-confirmed SARS-CoV-2 infection or an uninfected control (not recorded which).

There are a few counts of this clonotype. The V call is TRBV29-1, the J call TRBJ2-1, with D possibly TRBD2 on 5 matching bases. V was trimmed by 6 bases and J by 13 bases, leaving 16 bases between them. There are 11 residues in the CDR3. CDR1 and CDR2 (germline): SQVTM, ANQGSEA. The CDR3 region has the DNA TGCAGCGTGGCCGACTATCCCCTTCAGTTCTTC. Protein sequence: CSVADYPLQFF.

Ten or more counts support this clonotype. The rearrangement uses TRBV12-3 or TRBV12-4 and TRBJ2-2; 8 positions agree with TRBD2. The CDR3 covers 14 residues. The trim removed 7 bases at V and 6 bases at J, leaving 7 bases unmatched. CDR3 sequence: CASTSAGGSGELFF. The CDR3 DNA sequence: TGTGCCAGCACCTCGGCGGGGGGTTCCGGGGAGCTGTTTTTT.

The rearrangement joins TRBV12-5 to TRBJ1-2; 7 positions match TRBD1. V was clipped by 5 bases and J by 4 bases; unmatched bases: 4. CDR3 length: 13 amino acids. Germline V lookup: CDR1 LGHNT, CDR2 FRNRAP. For the CDR3, the DNA is TGTGCTAGTGGTATGGGACAGATCTATGGCTACACCTTC. Amino acid sequence: CASGMGQIYGYTF.

The rearrangement uses TRBV18 and TRBJ1-6, with D unclear. V gave up 3 bases and J gave up 5 bases, with 14 bases separating them. Germline V gene sequence: CDR1 KGHSH, CDR2 LQKENI. The CDR3 sequence is 16 residues long. CDR3 in amino acids: CASSPSETANNSPLHF. Here the CDR3 DNA reads TGTGCCAGCTCACCCTCCGAAACGGCCAATAATTCACCCCTCCACTTT.

This clonotype was counted only a few times. The chain combines TRBV29-1 with TRBJ1-2; D not resolved. The V end lost 7 bases, the J end lost 4 bases, and 16 bases lay between the germline ends. Germline CDR1 is SQVTM and CDR2 is ANQGSEA. This CDR3 is built from 13 residues. The CDR3 DNA sequence: TGCAGCGCTACTGACCGGTCGAGCTATGGCTACACCTTC. Translation: CSATDRSSYGYTF.

CDR3 bases: TGTGCCAGCAGCGTCGGGACTAGCGGCTACACAGATACGCAGTATTTT. This translates into CASSVGTSGYTDTQYF. The rearrangement links TRBV13 to TRBJ2-3; TRBD2 matches 11 bases. The CDR3 contains 16 residues. Germline CDR1 PRHDT, CDR2 FYEKMQ (reference sequence). V trimming: 5 bases; J trimming: 2 bases; junction bases outside the gene matches: 6.

The V gene is TRBV6-5, the J gene TRBJ2-7; possible D gene TRBD1, 5 bases. Germline assignment: CDR1 MNHEY and CDR2 SVGAGI. With 8 bases removed from V and 3 bases from J, the gap between germline ends came to 14 bases. The CDR3 runs to 13 residues. CDR3 amino acids: CASGSSTDYEQYF. DNA for the CDR3: TGTGCCAGCGGAAGCTCGACAGACTACGAGCAGTACTTC.

This clonotype was seen more than once but under ten times. J is TRBJ1-2 and V is TRBV19, with 7 nucleotides matching TRBD1. Germline V gives CDR1 LNHDA, CDR2 SQIVND (reference sequence). V was pared by 7 bases and J by 4 bases, with 3 bases of the junction left unmatched. The CDR3 totals 12 residues. The CDR3 reads CASNDRAYGYTF. The CDR3 DNA reads TGTGCCAGTAACGACAGGGCCTATGGCTACACCTTC.

DNA of the CDR3: TGCGCCAGCAGCCAAGTACAGTCTGGAAACACCATATATTTT. Translated, it gives CASSQVQSGNTIYF. The chain has TRBV4-1 and TRBJ1-3, with D unclear. This CDR3 is built from 14 residues. In germline, CDR1 is MGHRA, CDR2 YSYEKL. V dropped 1 base and J dropped 1 base, with 5 bases sitting between them.